The rows below give T cell receptor beta chains drawn from one sample of a study of blood T cell repertoires in COVID-19. The assay was immunoSEQ multiplex PCR, and TCRdb's table has in-frame clones only and misses some. Among about 36,000 clones listed, over 65% were seen once. The sequencing sample was made of peripheral blood. The receptor set was obtained from a man between 60 and 70 years old with active COVID-19. Both conserved end residues are part of each CDR3. D genes are given only for firm matches. Some rows mark clone size as missing; the rest say once, few, many or name a class of expanded clone.

v_gene	abundance	j_gene	d_gene	CDR3nt	CDR3aa
TRBV11-2	few	TRBJ2-3	TRBD2	TGTGCCAGCAGCTCGCCCCGAGGCACTCGCGGGAGGTTGGATACGCAGTATTTT	CASSSPRGTRGRLDTQYF
TRBV5-1	-	TRBJ1-1	-	TGCGCCAGCAGTTCCCAGGGGTTTGGGAACACTGAAGCTTTCTTT	CASSSQGFGNTEAFF
TRBV20-1	once	TRBJ2-5	TRBD2	TGCAGTGCTAGTCCCCCGACTAGCGTAGAGACCCAGTACTTC	CSASPPTSVETQYF
TRBV7-8	-	TRBJ2-5	TRBD2	TGTGCCAGCAGCTTCACTTCGGGGGGAGAGGAGACCCAGTACTTC	CASSFTSGGEETQYF
TRBV6-1	-	TRBJ2-3	-	TGTGCCAGCAGTGAGTGGCTAGCGCTGGGGTGGAGCACAGATACGCAGTATTTT	CASSEWLALGWSTDTQYF
TRBV5-6	few	TRBJ1-1	-	TGTGCCAGCAGCTCCCCCGGGGGGCTCGCGGATGAAGCTTTCTTT	CASSSPGGLADEAFF
TRBV5-6	-	TRBJ2-2	-	TGTGCCAGCAGCTTTTGGAGGTCGGGAAACACCGGGGAGCTGTTTTTT	CASSFWRSGNTGELFF
TRBV15	-	TRBJ1-3	-	TGTGCCACCAGCATTACCAGGGGTCCCTCTGGAAACACCATATATTTT	CATSITRGPSGNTIYF
TRBV6-1	-	TRBJ1-2	TRBD1	TGTGCCAGCAGTGAAGTGGACAGGGCCGGCTACACCTTC	CASSEVDRAGYTF
TRBV10-3	-	TRBJ2-7	TRBD1	TGTGCCATCACCCCAACCCCGGACAGGGCACCCTACGAGCAGTACTTC	CAITPTPDRAPYEQYF
TRBV28	-	TRBJ2-7	-	TGTGCCAGCAGGTACCGGACTACTACCTACGAGCAGTACTTC	CASRYRTTTYEQYF
TRBV12-3/TRBV12-4	-	TRBJ1-2	-	TGTGCCAGCAGTTTGGGCAACTATGGCTACACCTTC	CASSLGNYGYTF
TRBV18	once	TRBJ1-1	-	TGTGCCAGCCTAGGAATGATGAACACTGAAGCTTTCTTT	CASLGMMNTEAFF
TRBV6-5	-	TRBJ2-7	-	TGTGCCAGCAGTTACGACAGCACCTACGAGCAGTACTTC	CASSYDSTYEQYF
TRBV30	-	TRBJ2-1	-	TGTGCCTGGAGTGTAAGGCGGGAGCAGTTCTTC	CAWSVRREQFF
TRBV5-5	-	TRBJ2-2	TRBD1	TGTGCCAGCAGTTATGGACAGGGGCTCACCGGGGAGCTGTTTTTT	CASSYGQGLTGELFF
TRBV29-1	-	TRBJ1-2	-	TGCAGCGTGGGGAAGGGGGGCTACACCTTC	CSVGKGGYTF
TRBV30	-	TRBJ2-3	TRBD1	TGTGCCTGGAGTACCGGGACAGGGAGGGCAGATACGCAGTATTTT	CAWSTGTGRADTQYF
TRBV20-1	-	TRBJ1-2	TRBD1	TGCAGTGCTGCAGGGGGCTATGGCTACACCTTC	CSAAGGYGYTF
TRBV3-1/TRBV3-2	-	TRBJ2-1	-	TGTGCCAGCAGCCAACCCCGACACCACCTAGCGAGCTCCTACAATGAGCAGTTCTTC	CASSQPRHHLASSYNEQFF
TRBV3-1/TRBV3-2	-	TRBJ2-1	TRBD2	TGTGCCAGCAGCCAGGGACTAGCGGGAGGCAGATCCTACAATGAGCAGTTCTTC	CASSQGLAGGRSYNEQFF
TRBV30	-	TRBJ1-5	TRBD1	TGTGCCTGGAGTGTAGGGGGCGCCCAGCCCCAGCATTTT	CAWSVGGAQPQHF
TRBV28	-	TRBJ1-2	TRBD1	TGTGCCAGCGGCCACACCTTACAGGGGGCGTCTCTTAACACCTTC	CASGHTLQGASLNTF
TRBV29-1	-	TRBJ2-7	TRBD1	TGCAGCGTGCCAGGACAGGGCTTCGGGGAGCAGTACTTC	CSVPGQGFGEQYF